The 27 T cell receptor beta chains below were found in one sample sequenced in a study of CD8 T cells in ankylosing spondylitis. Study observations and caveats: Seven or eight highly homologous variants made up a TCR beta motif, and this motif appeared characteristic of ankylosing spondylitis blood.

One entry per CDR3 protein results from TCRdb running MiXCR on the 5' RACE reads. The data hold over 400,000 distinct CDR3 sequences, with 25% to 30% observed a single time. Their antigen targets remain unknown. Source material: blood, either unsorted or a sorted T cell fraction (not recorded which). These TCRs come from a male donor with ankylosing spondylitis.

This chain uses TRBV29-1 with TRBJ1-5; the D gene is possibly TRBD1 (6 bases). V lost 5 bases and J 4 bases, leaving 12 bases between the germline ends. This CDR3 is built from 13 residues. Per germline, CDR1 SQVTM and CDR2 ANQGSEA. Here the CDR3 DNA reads TGCAGCGTTAAAGGGACATTTAATCAGCCCCAGCATTTT. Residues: CSVKGTFNQPQHF.

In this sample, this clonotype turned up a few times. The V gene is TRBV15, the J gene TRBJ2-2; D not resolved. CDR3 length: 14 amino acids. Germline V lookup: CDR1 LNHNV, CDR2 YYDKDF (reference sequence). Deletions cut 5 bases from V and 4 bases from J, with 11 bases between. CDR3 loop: CATSVMVFTGELFF. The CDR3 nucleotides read TGTGCCACCAGCGTTATGGTGTTCACCGGGGAGCTGTTTTTT.

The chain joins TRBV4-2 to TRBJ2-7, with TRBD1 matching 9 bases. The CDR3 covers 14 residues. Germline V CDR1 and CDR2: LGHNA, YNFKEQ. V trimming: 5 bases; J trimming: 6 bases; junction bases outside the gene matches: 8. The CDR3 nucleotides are TGTGCCAGCAGCACTCAGGACAGGGGTCGCGAGCAGTACTTC. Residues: CASSTQDRGREQYF.

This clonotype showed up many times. CDR3 sequence: CASSELNNQETQYF. The DNA for the CDR3 is TGTGCCAGCAGTGAATTGAACAACCAAGAGACCCAGTACTTC. The chain recombines TRBV6-1 with TRBJ2-5, with D unclear. CDR1 and CDR2 from the germline V gene are MNHNS and SASEGT. The CDR3 runs 14 residues. V was trimmed by 2 bases and J by 0 bases, leaving 7 bases between them.

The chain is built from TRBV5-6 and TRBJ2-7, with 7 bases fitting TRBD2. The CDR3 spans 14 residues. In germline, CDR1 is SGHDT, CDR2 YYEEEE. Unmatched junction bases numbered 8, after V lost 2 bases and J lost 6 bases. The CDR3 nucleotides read TGTGCCAGCAGCTTAGGCGGGAGTTTCCTCGAGCAGTACGTC. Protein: CASSLGGSFLEQYV.

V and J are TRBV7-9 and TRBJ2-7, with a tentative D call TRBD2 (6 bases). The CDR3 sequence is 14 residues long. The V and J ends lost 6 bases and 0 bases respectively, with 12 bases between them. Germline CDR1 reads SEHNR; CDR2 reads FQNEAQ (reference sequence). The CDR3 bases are TGTGCCAGCAGGGCCTTGGGGGGCTCCTACGAGCAGTACGTC. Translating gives CASRALGGSYEQYV.

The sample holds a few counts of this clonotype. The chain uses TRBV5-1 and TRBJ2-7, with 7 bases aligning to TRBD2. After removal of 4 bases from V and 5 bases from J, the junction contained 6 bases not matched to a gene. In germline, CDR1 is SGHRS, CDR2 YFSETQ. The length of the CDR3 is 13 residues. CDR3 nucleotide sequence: TGCGCCAGCAGCCTCCGGGGGAGGGACGAGCAGTACTTC. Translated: CASSLRGRDEQYF.

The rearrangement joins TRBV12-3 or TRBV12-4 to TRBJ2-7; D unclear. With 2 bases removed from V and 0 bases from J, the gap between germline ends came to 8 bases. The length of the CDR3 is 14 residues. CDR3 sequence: CASSLSRISYEQYF. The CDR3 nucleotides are TGTGCCAGCAGTTTAAGCAGGATCTCCTACGAGCAGTACTTC.

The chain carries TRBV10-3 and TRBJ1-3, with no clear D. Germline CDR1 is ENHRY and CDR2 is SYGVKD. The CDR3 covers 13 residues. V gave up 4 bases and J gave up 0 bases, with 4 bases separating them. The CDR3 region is CAISAPSGNTIYF. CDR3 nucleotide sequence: TGTGCCATCAGTGCCCCCTCTGGAAACACCATATATTTT.

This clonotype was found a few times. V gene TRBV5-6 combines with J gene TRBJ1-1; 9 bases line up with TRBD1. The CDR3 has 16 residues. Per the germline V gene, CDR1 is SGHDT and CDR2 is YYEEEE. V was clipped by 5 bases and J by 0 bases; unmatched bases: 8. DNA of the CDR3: TGTGCCAGCAGACAGACGGGACAGGGAATGAACACTGAAGCTTTCTTT. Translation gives CASRQTGQGMNTEAFF. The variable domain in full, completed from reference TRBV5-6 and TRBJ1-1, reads DAGVTQSPTHLIKTRGQQVTLRCSPKSGHDTVSWYQQALGQGPQFIFQYYEEEERQRGNFPDRFSGHQFPNYSSELNVNALLLGDSALYLCASRQTGQGMNTEAFFGQGTRLTVV.

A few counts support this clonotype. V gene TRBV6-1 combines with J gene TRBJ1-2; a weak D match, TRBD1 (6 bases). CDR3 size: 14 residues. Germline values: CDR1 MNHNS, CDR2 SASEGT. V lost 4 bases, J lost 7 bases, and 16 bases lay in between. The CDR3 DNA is TGTGCCAGCAGTGTTGGTAGAGGGGGGCTTGGCTACACCTTC. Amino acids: CASSVGRGGLGYTF.

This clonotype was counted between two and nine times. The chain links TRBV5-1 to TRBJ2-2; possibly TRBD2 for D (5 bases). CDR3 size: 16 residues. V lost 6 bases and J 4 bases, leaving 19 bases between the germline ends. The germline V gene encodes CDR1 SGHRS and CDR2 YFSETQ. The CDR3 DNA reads TGCGCCAGCAAGGTTGGGGAGCCGAGAGGCACCGGGGAGCTGTTTTTT. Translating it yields CASKVGEPRGTGELFF.

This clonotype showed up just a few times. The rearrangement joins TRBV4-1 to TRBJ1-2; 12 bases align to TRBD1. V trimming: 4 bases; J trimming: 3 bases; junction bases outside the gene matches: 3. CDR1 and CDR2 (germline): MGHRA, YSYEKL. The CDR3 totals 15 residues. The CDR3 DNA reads TGCGCCAGCAGCCGAGGGACAGGGGGCGACTATGGCTACACCTTC. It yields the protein CASSRGTGGDYGYTF.

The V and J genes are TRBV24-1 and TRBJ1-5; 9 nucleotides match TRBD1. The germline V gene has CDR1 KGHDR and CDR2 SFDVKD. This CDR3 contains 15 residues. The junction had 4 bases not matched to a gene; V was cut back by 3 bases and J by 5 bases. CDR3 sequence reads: CATSDGTGNHQPQHF. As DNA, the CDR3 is TGTGCCACCAGTGATGGGACAGGGAACCATCAGCCCCAGCATTTT.

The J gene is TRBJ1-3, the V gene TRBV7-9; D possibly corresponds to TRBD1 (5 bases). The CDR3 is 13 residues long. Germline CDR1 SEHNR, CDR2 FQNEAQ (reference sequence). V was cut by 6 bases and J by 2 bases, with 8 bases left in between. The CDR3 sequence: CASRQATGNTIYF. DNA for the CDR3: TGTGCCAGCAGACAGGCAACTGGAAACACCATATATTTT.

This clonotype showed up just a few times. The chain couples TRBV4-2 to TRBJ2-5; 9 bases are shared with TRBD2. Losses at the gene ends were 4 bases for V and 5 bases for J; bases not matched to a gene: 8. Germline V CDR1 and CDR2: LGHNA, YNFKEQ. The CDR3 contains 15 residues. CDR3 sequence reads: CASSLVAGDRETQYF. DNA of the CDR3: TGTGCCAGCAGCCTGGTAGCGGGAGACCGGGAGACCCAGTACTTC.

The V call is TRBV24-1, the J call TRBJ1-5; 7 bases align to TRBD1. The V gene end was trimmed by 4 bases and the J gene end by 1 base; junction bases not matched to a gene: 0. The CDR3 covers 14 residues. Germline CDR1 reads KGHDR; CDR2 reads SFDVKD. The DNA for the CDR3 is TGTGCCACCAGTGAGGGACAGAGCAATCAGCCCCAGCATTTT. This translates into CATSEGQSNQPQHF.

Written as DNA, the CDR3 is TGCAGTGCTATCCCCTTAGCGGGAGCGCCCTACGAGCAGTACGTC. Protein sequence: CSAIPLAGAPYEQYV. The genes are TRBV20-1 and TRBJ2-7, with 9 bases that match TRBD2. CDR3 length: 15 amino acids. The germline CDR1 and CDR2 sequences are DFQATT and SNEGSKA (reference sequence). V lost 4 bases and J lost 2; bases outside the gene matches: 9.

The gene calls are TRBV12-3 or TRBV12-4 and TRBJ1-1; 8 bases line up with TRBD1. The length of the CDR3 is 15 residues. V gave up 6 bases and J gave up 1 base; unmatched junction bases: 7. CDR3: CASSQQGAGNTEAFF. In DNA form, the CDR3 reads TGTGCCAGCAGCCAGCAGGGGGCGGGGAACACTGAAGCTTTCTTT.

The CDR3 coding sequence is TGTGCCAGCAGTCCGCGACAGGTCTACGAGCAGTACGTC. Translating gives CASSPRQVYEQYV. The rearrangement uses TRBV2 and TRBJ2-7; a possible D gene is TRBD1 (6 bases). There are 13 residues in the CDR3. The ends were cut back, 5 bases at V and 3 bases at J, with 11 bases in the middle. Germline values: CDR1 SNHLY, CDR2 FYNNEI.

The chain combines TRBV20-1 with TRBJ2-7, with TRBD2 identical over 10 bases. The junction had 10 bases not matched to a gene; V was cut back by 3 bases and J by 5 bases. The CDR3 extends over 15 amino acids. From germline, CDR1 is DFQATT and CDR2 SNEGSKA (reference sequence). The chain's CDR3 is CSARHPLAGDHEQYF. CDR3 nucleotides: TGCAGTGCTAGGCACCCCCTAGCGGGAGACCACGAGCAGTACTTC.

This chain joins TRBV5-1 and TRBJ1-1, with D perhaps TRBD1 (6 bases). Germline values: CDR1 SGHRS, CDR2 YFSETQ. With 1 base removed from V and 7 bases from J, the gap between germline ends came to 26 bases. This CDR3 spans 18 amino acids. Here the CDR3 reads CASSLRQGRVEATLEAFF. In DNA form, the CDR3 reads TGCGCCAGCAGCTTGCGTCAGGGGAGGGTAGAAGCGACCCTTGAAGCTTTCTTT.

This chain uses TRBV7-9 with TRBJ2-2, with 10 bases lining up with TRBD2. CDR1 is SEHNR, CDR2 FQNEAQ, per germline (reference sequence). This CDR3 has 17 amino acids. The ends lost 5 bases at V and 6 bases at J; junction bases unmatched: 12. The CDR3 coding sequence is TGTGCCAGCAGCCCGCATCCGGGACTAGCGAGCTCCGGGGAGCTGTTTTTT. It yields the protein CASSPHPGLASSGELFF.

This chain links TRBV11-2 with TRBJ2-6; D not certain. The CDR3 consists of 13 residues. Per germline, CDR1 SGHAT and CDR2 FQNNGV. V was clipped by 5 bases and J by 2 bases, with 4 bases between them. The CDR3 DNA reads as TGTGCCAGCAGCGTAACTGGGGCCAACGTCCTGACTTTC. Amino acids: CASSVTGANVLTF.

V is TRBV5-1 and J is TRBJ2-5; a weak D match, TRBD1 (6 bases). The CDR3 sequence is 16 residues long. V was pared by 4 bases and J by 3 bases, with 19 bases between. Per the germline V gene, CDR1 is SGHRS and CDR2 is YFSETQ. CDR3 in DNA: TGCGCCAGCAGCACTGGAGGACAGAGAGACGAAGAGACCCAGTACTTC. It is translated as CASSTGGQRDEETQYF.

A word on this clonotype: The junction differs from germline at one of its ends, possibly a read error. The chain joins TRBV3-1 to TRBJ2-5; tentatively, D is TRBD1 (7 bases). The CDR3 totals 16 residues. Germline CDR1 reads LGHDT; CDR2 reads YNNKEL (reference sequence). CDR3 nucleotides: TGTGCCAGCAGCCAAGATCTCGGAGGGGGCCAAAAGACCCAGTACTTC. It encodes CASSQDLGGGQKTQYF.

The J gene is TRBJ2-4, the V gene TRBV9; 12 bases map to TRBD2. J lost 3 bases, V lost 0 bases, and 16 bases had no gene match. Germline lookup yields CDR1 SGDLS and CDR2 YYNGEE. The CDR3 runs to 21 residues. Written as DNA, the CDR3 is TGTGCCAGCAGCGTAGGTTTCCCTAGCGGGAGGGCGGGGGAATACAAAAACATTCAGTACTTC. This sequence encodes CASSVGFPSGRAGEYKNIQYF.